The source of this T cell receptor beta chain is a study of blood T cells in healthy people across ages. Through a sample-barcoded 5' primer and a J-beta primer mix, a second PCR was run for roughly 6 to 11 cycles. TCRdb re-called the 5' RACE reads with MiXCR, one entry per CDR3 protein. The table shows about 1,000,000 distinct CDR3 sequences, with more than 40% occurring only once. This CDR3 region has 14 residues. Trimming took off 5 bases at V and 3 bases at J, with 10 bases between the two ends. Germline V gives CDR1 MGHDK, CDR2 SYGVNS. This chain uses TRBV25-1 with TRBJ2-2; D is ambiguous. Material: blood. The receptor comes from a woman aged 60 to 75 in good health. CDR3 region: CASSHGEYTGELFF. Here the CDR3 DNA reads TGTGCCAGCAGTCATGGGGAATACACCGGGGAGCTGTTTTTT.